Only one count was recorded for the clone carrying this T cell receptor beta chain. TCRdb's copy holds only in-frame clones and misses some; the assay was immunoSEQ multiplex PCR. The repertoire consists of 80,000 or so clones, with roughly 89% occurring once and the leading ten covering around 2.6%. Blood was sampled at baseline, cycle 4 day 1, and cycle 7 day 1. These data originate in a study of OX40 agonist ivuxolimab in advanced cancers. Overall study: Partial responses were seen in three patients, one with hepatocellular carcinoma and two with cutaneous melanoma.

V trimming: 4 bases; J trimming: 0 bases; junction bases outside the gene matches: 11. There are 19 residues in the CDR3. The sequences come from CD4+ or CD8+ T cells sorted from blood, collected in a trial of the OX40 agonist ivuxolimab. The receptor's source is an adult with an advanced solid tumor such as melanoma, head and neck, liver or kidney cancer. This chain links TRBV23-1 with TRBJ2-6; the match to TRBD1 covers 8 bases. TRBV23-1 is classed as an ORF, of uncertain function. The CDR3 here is CASSPLSTGGDSGANVLTF. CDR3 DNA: TGCGCCAGCAGTCCATTGTCCACAGGGGGTGACTCTGGGGCCAACGTCCTGACTTTC.